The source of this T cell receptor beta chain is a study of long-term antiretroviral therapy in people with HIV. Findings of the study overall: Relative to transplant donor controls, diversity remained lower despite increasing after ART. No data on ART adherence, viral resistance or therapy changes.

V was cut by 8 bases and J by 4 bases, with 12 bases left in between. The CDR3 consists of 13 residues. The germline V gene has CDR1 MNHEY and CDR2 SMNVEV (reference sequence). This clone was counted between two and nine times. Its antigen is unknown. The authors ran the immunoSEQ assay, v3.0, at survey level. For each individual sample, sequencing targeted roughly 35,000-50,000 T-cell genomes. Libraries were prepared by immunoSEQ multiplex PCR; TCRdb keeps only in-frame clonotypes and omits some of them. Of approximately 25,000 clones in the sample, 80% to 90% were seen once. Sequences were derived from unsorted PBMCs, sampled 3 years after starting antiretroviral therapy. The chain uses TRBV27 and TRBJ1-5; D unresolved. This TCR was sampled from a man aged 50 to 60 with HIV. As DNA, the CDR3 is TGTGCCAGCGGGCAAAAGCGGAATCAGCCCCAGCATTTT. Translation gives CASGQKRNQPQHF.